The 12 T cell receptor beta chains listed next were all sequenced from one sample in a study of T cell responses to AZD1222 COVID-19 vaccine. Produced via immunoSEQ multiplex PCR; TCRdb's table is partial and in-frame only. The sample lists 100,000 to 150,000 clones, roughly 85% occurring once. The material was peripheral blood, obtained 28 days after the second dose of the MenACWY control vaccine. All receptors derive from an adult who received the MenACWY meningococcal vaccine as a control.

This sequence joins TRBV5-1 and TRBJ2-1; 8 nucleotides align to TRBD1. Per the germline V gene, CDR1 is SGHRS and CDR2 is YFSETQ. V gave up 2 bases and J gave up 13 bases; unmatched junction bases: 5. The CDR3 length is 12 residues. Here the CDR3 DNA reads TGCGCCAGCAGCTTACTTGGGACAGGACAGTTCTTC. Amino acids: CASSLLGTGQFF.

The chain joins TRBV9 to TRBJ1-2; a possible D gene is TRBD1 (6 bases). V was shortened by 3 bases and J by 4 bases, with 10 bases between the two germline ends. Germline V gene sequence: CDR1 SGDLS, CDR2 YYNGEE. The CDR3 has 13 residues. Here the CDR3 DNA reads TGTGCCAGCAGCGCCTCGGGGGCCTATGGCTACACCTTC. It translates to CASSASGAYGYTF.

The chain recombines TRBV9 with TRBJ1-3; D unclear. Germline CDR1 reads SGDLS; CDR2 reads YYNGEE. The CDR3 is 15 residues long. V was pared by 4 bases and J by 4 bases, with 15 bases between. In DNA form, the CDR3 reads TGTGCCAGCAGCCCCACAGAGGGTAGGGGAAACACCATATATTTT. Protein product: CASSPTEGRGNTIYF.

The chain uses TRBV6-5 and TRBJ1-2; D may be TRBD1 (5 bases). Germline loops: CDR1 MNHEY, CDR2 SVGAGI. The CDR3 is made up of 14 amino acids. Trimming cost V 2 bases and J 0 bases, with 7 bases left between them. The DNA of the CDR3 is TGTGCCAGCAGTTACGACAGTCCTAACTATGGCTACACCTTC. Translation gives CASSYDSPNYGYTF.

The CDR3 nucleotides read TGCAGTGCTAGTGTAGGGGATTACCTCTATGGCTACACCTTC. Translating it yields CSASVGDYLYGYTF. The rearrangement joins TRBV20-1 to TRBJ1-2; D might be TRBD1 (5 bases). This CDR3 has 14 amino acids. Trimming pared 3 bases from V and 4 bases from J, leaving 15 bases between. Germline V gene lookup returns CDR1 DFQATT and CDR2 SNEGSKA (reference sequence).

This clone has only one observation. The chain carries TRBV11-2 and TRBJ2-3; 12 bases line up with TRBD2. After removal of 5 bases from V and 7 bases from J, the junction contained 10 bases not matched to a gene. Germline V lookup: CDR1 SGHAT, CDR2 FQNNGV. The CDR3 extends over 16 amino acids. The CDR3 here is CASSPTSGGRGHTQYF. CDR3 DNA: TGTGCCAGCAGCCCGACTAGCGGGGGCCGGGGGCATACGCAGTATTTT. The full variable domain, with the rest looked up from reference TRBV11-2 and TRBJ2-3, is EAGVAQSPRYKIIEKRQSVAFWCNPISGHATLYWYQQILGQGPKLLIQFQNNGVVDDSQLPKDRFSAERLKGVDSTLKIQPAKLEDSAVYLCASSPTSGGRGHTQYFGPGTRLTVL.

This sequence joins TRBV9 and TRBJ1-6, with D tentatively TRBD1 (5 bases). The length of the CDR3 is 15 residues. Germline CDR1 reads SGDLS; CDR2 reads YYNGEE. The V end was cut by 2 bases, the J end by 9 bases, with 15 bases between. This CDR3 reads CASSVFGAEGSPLHF. In DNA, the CDR3 is TGTGCCAGCAGCGTTTTCGGGGCGGAGGGTTCACCCCTCCACTTT. The variable domain in full, completed from reference TRBV9 and TRBJ1-6, reads DSGVTQTPKHLITATGQRVTLRCSPRSGDLSVYWYQQSLDQGLQFLIQYYNGEERAKGNILERFSAQQFPDLHSELNLSSLELGDSALYFCASSVFGAEGSPLHFGNGTRLTVT.

The chain has TRBV7-9 and TRBJ2-7; 9 nucleotides align to TRBD2. The CDR3 extends over 16 amino acids. From germline, CDR1 is SEHNR and CDR2 FQNEAQ (reference sequence). The junction had 10 bases not matched to a gene; V was cut back by 5 bases and J by 2 bases. This CDR3 reads CASSTFRSSGAYEQYF. The DNA of the CDR3 is TGTGCCAGCAGCACCTTCCGGTCTAGCGGGGCCTACGAGCAGTACTTC.

This clone was picked up one time. The chain links TRBV4-1 to TRBJ1-5; no reliable D call. The V and J ends lost 0 bases and 6 bases respectively, with 12 bases between them. The germline gives CDR1 MGHRA, CDR2 YSYEKL. This CDR3 is 15 amino acids long. The CDR3 coding sequence is TGCGCCAGCAGCCAAGATTTTAGGGAACTTCAGCCCCAGCATTTT. Translating gives CASSQDFRELQPQHF.

V is TRBV29-1 and J is TRBJ2-1; D unclear. Germline assignment: CDR1 SQVTM and CDR2 ANQGSEA. The CDR3 totals 13 residues. Trimming took 3 bases from V and 4 from J, leaving 10 bases between them. The CDR3 spells CSVDRGHYNEQFF. CDR3 nucleotides: TGCAGCGTTGACCGCGGCCATTACAATGAGCAGTTCTTC.

The chain couples TRBV5-4 to TRBJ1-2; D is uncertain. This CDR3 comprises 15 residues. CDR1 SGHNT and CDR2 YYREEE come from the germline V gene (reference sequence). V was cut by 4 bases and J by 0 bases, with 13 bases left in between. This chain's CDR3 is CASSAGREANYGYTF. CDR3 sequence (DNA): TGTGCCAGCAGCGCTGGGCGGGAGGCTAACTATGGCTACACCTTC.

This chain links TRBV19 with TRBJ1-5; weak D call: TRBD1 (6 bases). Trimming cost V 5 bases and J 1 base, with 12 bases left between them. Germline lookup yields CDR1 LNHDA and CDR2 SQIVND (reference sequence). CDR3 length: 15 residues. Here the CDR3 reads CASSFTGTSNQPQHF. The CDR3 DNA follows: TGTGCCAGTAGTTTCACCGGGACAAGCAATCAGCCCCAGCATTTT.